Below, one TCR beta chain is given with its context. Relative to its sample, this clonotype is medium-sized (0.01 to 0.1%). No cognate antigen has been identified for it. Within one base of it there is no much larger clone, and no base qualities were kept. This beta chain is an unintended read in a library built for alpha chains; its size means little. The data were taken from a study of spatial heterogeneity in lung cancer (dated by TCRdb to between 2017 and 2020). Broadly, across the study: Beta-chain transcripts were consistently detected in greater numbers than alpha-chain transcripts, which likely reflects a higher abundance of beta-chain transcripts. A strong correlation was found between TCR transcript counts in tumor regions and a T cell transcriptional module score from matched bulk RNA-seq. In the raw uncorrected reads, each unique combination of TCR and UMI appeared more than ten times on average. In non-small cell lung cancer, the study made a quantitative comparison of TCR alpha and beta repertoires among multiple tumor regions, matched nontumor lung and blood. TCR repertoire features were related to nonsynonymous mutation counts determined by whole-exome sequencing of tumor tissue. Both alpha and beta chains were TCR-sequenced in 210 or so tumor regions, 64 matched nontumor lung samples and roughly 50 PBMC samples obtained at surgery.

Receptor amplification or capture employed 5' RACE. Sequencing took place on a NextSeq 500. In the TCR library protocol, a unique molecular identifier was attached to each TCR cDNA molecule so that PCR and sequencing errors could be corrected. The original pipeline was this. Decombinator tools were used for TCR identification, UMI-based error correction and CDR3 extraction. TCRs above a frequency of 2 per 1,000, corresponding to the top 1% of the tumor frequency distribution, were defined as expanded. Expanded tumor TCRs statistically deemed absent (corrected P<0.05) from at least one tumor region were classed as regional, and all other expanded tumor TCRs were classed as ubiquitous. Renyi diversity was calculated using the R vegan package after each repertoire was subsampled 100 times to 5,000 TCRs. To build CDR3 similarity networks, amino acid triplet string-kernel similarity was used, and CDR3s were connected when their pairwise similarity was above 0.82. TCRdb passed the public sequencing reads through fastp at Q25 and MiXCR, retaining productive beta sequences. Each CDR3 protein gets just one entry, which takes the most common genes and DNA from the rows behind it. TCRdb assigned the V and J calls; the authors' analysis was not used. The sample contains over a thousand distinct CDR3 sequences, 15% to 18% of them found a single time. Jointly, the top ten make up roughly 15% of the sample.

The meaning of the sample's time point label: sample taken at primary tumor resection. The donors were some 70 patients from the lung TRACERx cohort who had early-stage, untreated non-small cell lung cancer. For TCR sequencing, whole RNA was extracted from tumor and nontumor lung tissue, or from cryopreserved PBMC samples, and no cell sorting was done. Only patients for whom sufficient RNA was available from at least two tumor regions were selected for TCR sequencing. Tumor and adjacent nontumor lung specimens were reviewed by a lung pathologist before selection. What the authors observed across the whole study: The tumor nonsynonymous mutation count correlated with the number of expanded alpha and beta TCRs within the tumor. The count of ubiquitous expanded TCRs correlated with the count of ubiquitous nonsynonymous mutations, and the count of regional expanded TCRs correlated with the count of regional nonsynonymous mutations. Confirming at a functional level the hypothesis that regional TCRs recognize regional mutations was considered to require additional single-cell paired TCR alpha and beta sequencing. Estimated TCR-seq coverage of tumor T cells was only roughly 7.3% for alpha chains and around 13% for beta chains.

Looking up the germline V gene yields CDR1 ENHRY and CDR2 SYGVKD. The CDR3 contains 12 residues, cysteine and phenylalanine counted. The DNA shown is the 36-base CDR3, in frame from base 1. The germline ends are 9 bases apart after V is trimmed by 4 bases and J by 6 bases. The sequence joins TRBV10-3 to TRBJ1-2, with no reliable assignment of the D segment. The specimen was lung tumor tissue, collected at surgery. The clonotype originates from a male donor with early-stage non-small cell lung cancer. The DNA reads TGTGCCATCAGTGCTGAAGCAGATGGCTACACCTTC. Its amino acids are CAISAEADGYTF.